This TCR beta chain emerged from a study of regulatory T cells in long-lasting Graves disease. Time point here: persistent/refractory GD, antithyroid drugs over 5 years with positive TRAb. Extracted PBMC RNA gave rise to the TCR library. Notes on this clonotype: Its specificity is not known. A read error may explain this, as a much larger clone is one base away. The missing conserved phenylalanine or tryptophan at the end of this CDR3 makes a read error likely.

Through Arm-PCR of CDR3 regions and iRepertoire HTBI primers, TCR beta libraries were built. MiXCR was run by TCRdb on the multiplex PCR reads, yielding one entry per CDR3 protein. The sample shows approximately 500,000 distinct CDR3 sequences, 20% to 25% of them seen only once. Germline CDR1 reads MNHGY; CDR2 reads SVAAGI. The V and J ends lost 3 bases and 5 bases, in that order; junction bases with no gene match: 5. This CDR3 has 14 amino acids. Findings and caveats of the study: Analyses excluded thyroid tissue, covering peripheral blood alone.

The sequencing here drew on peripheral blood mononuclear cells (PBMCs), taken when the disease was refractory, from a patient treated with antithyroid drugs. This sequence joins TRBV6-9 and TRBJ1-2; the match to TRBD1 covers 8 bases. This clonotype was sampled from a female donor with Graves disease. CDR3 nucleotides: TGTGCCAGCAGTTACTCCCAGGGGGCTTATGGCTACACCTCC. It translates to CASSYSQGAYGYTS.